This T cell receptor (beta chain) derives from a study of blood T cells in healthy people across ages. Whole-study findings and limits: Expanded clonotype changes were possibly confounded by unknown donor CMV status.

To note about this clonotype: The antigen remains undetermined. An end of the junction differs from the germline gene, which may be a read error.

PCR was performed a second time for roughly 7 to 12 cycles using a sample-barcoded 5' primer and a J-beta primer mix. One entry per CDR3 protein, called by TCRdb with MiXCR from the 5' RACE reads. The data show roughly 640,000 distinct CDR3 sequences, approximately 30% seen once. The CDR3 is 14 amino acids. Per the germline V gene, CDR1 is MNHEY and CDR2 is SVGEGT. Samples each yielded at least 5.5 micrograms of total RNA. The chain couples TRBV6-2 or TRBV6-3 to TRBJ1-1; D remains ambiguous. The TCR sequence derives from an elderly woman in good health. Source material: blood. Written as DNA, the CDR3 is TGTGCCAGCAGTGACCAGGCATCGAACACTAAAGCTTTCTTT. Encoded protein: CASSDQASNTKAFF.